The clone carrying this T cell receptor beta chain was detected many times. As yet, its antigen is unknown. This record comes from a study of CD8 T cells in ankylosing spondylitis. V was shortened by 5 bases and J by 5 bases, with 15 bases between the two germline ends. The CDR3 sequence is 14 residues long. Overall study findings and caveats: Earlier literature documents some of the motif variants in reactive arthritis synovial fluid and blood. Among TCR beta sequences, a motif of several highly homologous variants appeared characteristic of ankylosing spondylitis blood.

As the method for making TCR beta libraries, quantitative 5'-RACE with molecular barcodes was used. Using its own MiXCR run on the 5' RACE reads, TCRdb lists one record per CDR3 protein. The sample has around 340,000 distinct CDR3 sequences; under 15% are singletons. The receptor comes from a male donor with ankylosing spondylitis or in good health (not recorded which). The chain couples TRBV12-3 or TRBV12-4 to TRBJ1-1, with D maybe TRBD1 (6 bases). Sequences were obtained from blood, either unsorted or a sorted T cell fraction (not recorded which). As DNA, the CDR3 is TGTGCCAGCAGTCCTCAGGGGATTGGGACTGAAGCTTTCTTT. It yields the protein CASSPQGIGTEAFF.